A single TCR beta chain is shown here with its context. This CDR3 region has 13 residues. Trimming shortened V by 4 bases and J by 6 bases, and 10 bases separated the two germline ends. Germline V CDR1 and CDR2: MDHEN, SYDVKM. These data come from a study of T cell responses to AZD1222 COVID-19 vaccine. Clones were sequenced by immunoSEQ multiplex PCR, and TCRdb holds only the in-frame ones, with some missing. Counted here are roughly 120,000 clones, about 90% occurring once; the ten biggest clones make up 7.8%. The genes are TRBV28 and TRBJ2-1; D is ambiguous. The receptor was derived from an adult in good health. The source was peripheral blood, collected on day 0 of AZD1222 vaccination. In DNA, the CDR3 is TGTGCCAGCAGTTCTCATCTAACCAATGAGCAGTTCTTC. It translates to CASSSHLTNEQFF.